This T cell receptor (beta chain) emerged from a study of T cell responses to AZD1222 COVID-19 vaccine. V was clipped by 7 bases and J by 1 base, with 11 bases between them. The CDR3 loop spans 14 amino acids. Germline CDR1 reads LNHDA; CDR2 reads SQIVND (reference sequence). Notes on the study in general: Seropositivity was recorded at baseline in only a handful of AZD1222 recipients. Close to half of spike-specific TCRs reportedly recognize unmutated variant regions.

Data came from immunoSEQ multiplex PCR; TCRdb stores just in-frame clones and leaves some out. This sample carries some 130,000 clones, 90% of them seen once, and the ten largest clones take less than 8.5%. In regard to this clone: Its antigen is currently unknown.

This receptor was identified in an adult in good health. The J gene is TRBJ1-3, the V gene TRBV19; weak D call: TRBD1 (5 bases). Sequenced material: peripheral blood, taken on day 0 of AZD1222 vaccination. The CDR3 region has the DNA TGTGCCAGTAATCCGGGGGTATCTGGAAACACCATATATTTT. It yields the protein CASNPGVSGNTIYF.